The sequence of this T cell receptor beta chain was determined in a study of response to subunit inactivated influenza vaccine. Overall study findings and caveats: The authors proposed limited new T cell recruitment per seasonal influenza vaccination.

One entry per CDR3 protein, called by TCRdb with MiXCR from the RT-PCR reads. Here the sample spans 610,000 or so distinct CDR3 sequences, approximately 15% being singletons. The germline gives CDR1 MNHEY, CDR2 SVGAGI. The CDR3 sequence is 15 residues long. Trimming removed 0 bases at V and 7 bases at J, with 10 bases between. This clonotype was seen a few times. No antigen is known for it. The clonotype was recovered from a middle-aged man who received an inactivated influenza vaccine. The chain has TRBV6-5 and TRBJ1-6; no definite D call. Sample: PBMCs from blood, taken about 12 days after vaccination. CDR3 DNA: TGTGCCAGCAGTTACTCCCAGGCCAAAAATTCACCCCTCCACTTT. Its protein is CASSYSQAKNSPLHF.